This T cell receptor (beta chain) was retrieved from a study of cytotoxic CD8 clonotypes in ibrutinib-treated CLL. Generated by immunoSEQ multiplex PCR, the TCRdb table keeps only in-frame clones and is missing some. This sample has approximately 330,000 clones; about 80% occur once, and the top ten carry 6.5% to 8.5%. There are 16 residues in the CDR3. The V gene's germline CDR1 is MDHEN and CDR2 SYDVKM. V lost 2 bases to trimming and J lost 5 bases; unmatched junction nucleotides: 5. Roughly 2 micrograms of genomic DNA, which was extracted from cryopreserved PBMCs, served as the material used for the TCR beta libraries.

The material was PBMCs, obtained before ibrutinib treatment. This TCR came from a human donor with chronic lymphocytic leukemia. The chain joins TRBV28 to TRBJ2-5, with TRBD2 matching over 13 bases. The CDR3 region has the DNA TGTGCCAGCAGTTTAACTAGCGGGAGGGCGTGGGAGACCCAGTACTTC. It encodes CASSLTSGRAWETQYF.